This T cell receptor beta chain was recorded in a study of T cells in Graves' hyperthyroidism and ophthalmopathy. Study-wide findings and caveats: The model predicted ophthalmopathy a median approximately seven months before onset.

The study based diagnoses on clinical symptoms, serum thyroxine and TRAb, thyroid ultrasound and orbital computed tomography. Fresh peripheral blood, more than 8 ml of it, supplied the PBMCs. This clonotype was counted many times. Its specificity is unknown. TCR beta CDR3 regions were amplified from RNA. First-round RT-PCR targeting the TCR CDR3 was performed with the HTBI primer set. TCRdb reanalysed the multiplex PCR reads using MiXCR and keeps one entry per CDR3 protein. Of fewer than 500,000 distinct CDR3 sequences in the sample, roughly 13% were seen once. V lost 6 bases, J lost 6 bases, and 27 bases lay in between. In germline, CDR1 is MNHEY, CDR2 SMNVEV (reference sequence). The CDR3 length is 17 residues.

The source of this sequence is a man aged 25-40 years with Graves' hyperthyroidism that later progressed to Graves' ophthalmopathy. Material: blood. The chain carries TRBV27 and TRBJ2-7; perhaps TRBD2 as D (7 bases). The CDR3 loop is CASRRTTGGPGRGEQYF. The CDR3 bases are TGTGCCAGCAGGCGAACGACGGGGGGCCCGGGGAGGGGCGAGCAGTACTTC.